This TCR beta chain stems from a study of T-cell memory formation after mild COVID-19. Overall study results and limits: Clones contracting over day 15 to 85 were CD4/CD8 balanced, with later expanders leaning CD4+. Those CD4+ clones that contracted were mainly in CM and EM (CD8+ ones in EMRA). Memory cells collected pre-infection included some clones that later responded, suggesting cross-reactive memory joined.

Germline CDR1 is SGDLS and CDR2 is YYNGEE. This CDR3 has 15 residues. Trimming shortened V by 0 bases and J by 4 bases, and 13 bases separated the two germline ends. TCRdb called the 5' RACE reads again in MiXCR, with one record for every CDR3 protein. The sample consists of just over 350,000 distinct CDR3 sequences, 14% of them appearing once. Of note for this clonotype: The antigen is unknown.

This clonotype originated in a man aged 18 to 29 who had mild COVID-19 (a few samples of this study predate the infection). Cell type and time point are not known. The genes are TRBV9 and TRBJ1-2; D possibly corresponds to TRBD1 (5 bases). Sequenced input: PBMCs or a T cell subset sorted from them (not recorded which). In DNA form, the CDR3 reads TGTGCCAGCAGCGTAGGTGAAGGGGACCTCTATGGCTACACCTTC. This encodes CASSVGEGDLYGYTF. Filled out from reference TRBV9 and TRBJ1-2, the complete variable domain reads DSGVTQTPKHLITATGQRVTLRCSPRSGDLSVYWYQQSLDQGLQFLIQYYNGEERAKGNILERFSAQQFPDLHSELNLSSLELGDSALYFCASSVGEGDLYGYTFGSGTRLTVV.